This T cell receptor (beta chain) was identified during a study of blood T cell repertoires in COVID-19. Turning to the study itself: Some COVID-19 samples were acute and others convalescent; all came from the United States, Italy and Spain. From T cells, B-cell-depleted T cells, or PBMCs came the material, which was cDNA or gDNA.

CDR1 and CDR2 from the germline V gene are LGHNA and YNFKEQ. This CDR3 contains 15 residues. Trimming cost V 1 base and J 2 bases, with 12 bases left between them. In the authors' methods: Estimation of nucleated cell counts relied on the amplification of reference gene primers. Sequenced by immunoSEQ multiplex PCR; TCRdb stores in-frame clones only, minus some. Clone size and the V and J calls come from that table; the DNA yielded D and trimming. Of around 29,000 clones in the sample, around 86% were seen once. Sequencing was performed on peripheral blood. This sequence originates from a woman aged 55-70 years with active COVID-19. V and J are TRBV4-2 and TRBJ2-7, with D possibly TRBD2 on 5 matching bases. CDR3 region: CASSQAGGLPYEQYF. The CDR3 nucleotides read TGTGCCAGCAGCCAAGCGGGCGGGCTTCCCTACGAGCAGTACTTC.